What follows are 30 T cell receptor beta chains derived from one specimen sequenced in a study of shared clonotypes between healthy human individuals. Here immunoSEQ multiplex PCR was the method, and the copy in TCRdb shows in-frame clones only, minus some. The sample lists 520,000 or so clones, 70% to 80% occurring once. Sequenced sample: PBMCs. Receptor source: a woman in her thirties or forties in good health. Some clones in this sample may be carry-over from other donors' samples.

The chain recombines TRBV9 with TRBJ2-4; TRBD1 or TRBD2 may be the D gene (5 bases each). Trimming removed 7 bases from V and 2 bases from J, with 7 bases in between. CDR1 and CDR2 from the germline V gene are SGDLS and YYNGEE. The CDR3 covers 12 residues. CDR3 sequence reads: CASEGSKNIQYF. The CDR3 nucleotides are TGTGCCAGCGAGGGGTCCAAAAACATTCAGTACTTC.

With respect to this clone: At one of its ends the junction is not consistent with the germline gene, which may arise from a read error. V is TRBV2 and J is TRBJ2-2, with unresolved D. The germline gives CDR1 SNHLY, CDR2 FYNNEI. This CDR3 contains 17 residues. The CDR3 DNA is TGTGCCAGCAGTAAAGCTGCCGGGCCCCAGAACACCGGGGAGCTGTTTTTT. Translated, it gives CASSKAAGPQNTGELFF. The full variable domain, completed using reference TRBV2 and TRBJ2-2, is EPEVTQTPSHQVTQMGQEVILRCVPISNHLYFYWYRQILGQKVEFLVSFYNNEISEKSEIFDDQFSVERPDGSNFTLKIRSTKLEDSAMYFCASSKAAGPQNTGELFFGEGSRLTVL.

V usage is TRBV30 and J usage is TRBJ1-1; D perhaps matches TRBD1 (6 bases). CDR1 is GTSNPN and CDR2 is SVGIG in the germline V gene (reference sequence). The length of the CDR3 is 12 residues. The V end was cut by 0 bases, the J end by 10 bases, with 12 bases between. The CDR3 sequence: CAWSVGGGGAFF. In nucleotides, the CDR3 is TGTGCCTGGAGTGTAGGAGGAGGGGGAGCTTTCTTT.

The chain joins TRBV10-3 to TRBJ2-3, with 9 nucleotides matching TRBD2. This CDR3 spans 16 amino acids. The germline V gene encodes CDR1 ENHRY and CDR2 SYGVKD. Germline trimming cut 8 bases from V and 5 bases from J; bases unmatched to any gene: 14. CDR3 residues: CAIGDRGLAGIDTQYF. The CDR3 region has the DNA TGTGCCATCGGGGACCGTGGCCTAGCGGGAATAGATACGCAGTATTTT.

This clone showed up just a few times. The chain joins TRBV7-2 to TRBJ2-7; 9 bases fit TRBD2. Germline CDR1 SGHTA, CDR2 FQGNSA. The CDR3 sequence is 15 residues long. J was trimmed by 4 bases and V by 2 bases; bases with no gene match: 6. The CDR3 DNA is TGTGCCAGCAGCTTAAATGGCGGGAGGGGGTACGAGCAGTACTTC. Translation gives CASSLNGGRGYEQYF.

V usage is TRBV30 and J usage is TRBJ2-5; weak D call: TRBD2 (5 bases). The J call is doubtful: the DNA matches TRBJ2-7 better. Germline assignment: CDR1 GTSNPN and CDR2 SVGIG (reference sequence). CDR3 length equals 12 residues. The CDR3 protein is CAWSPTGYEQYF. The CDR3 DNA is TGTGCCTGGAGTCCTACGGGGTACGAGCAGTACTTC.

The chain has TRBV28 and TRBJ1-5; 8 bases agree with TRBD1. Looked up from germline, CDR1 is MDHEN and CDR2 is SYDVKM. The CDR3 has 14 amino acids. J lost 7 bases, V lost 5 bases, and 7 bases had no gene match. The CDR3 here is CASSENRGEQPQHF. The CDR3 region has the DNA TGTGCCAGCAGTGAAAACAGGGGGGAGCAGCCCCAGCATTTT. The variable domain in full, completed from reference TRBV28 and TRBJ1-5, reads DVKVTQSSRYLVKRTGEKVFLECVQDMDHENMFWYRQDPGLGLRLIYFSYDVKMKEKGDIPEGYSVSREKKERFSLILESASTNQTSMYLCASSENRGEQPQHFGDGTRLSIL.

This clone came up once. The chain links TRBV21-1 to TRBJ2-7; the table's D gene call, TRBD2, was not cross checked with the DNA. TRBV21-1 is listed as a pseudogene. The CDR3 loop spans 19 amino acids. This CDR3 is CASSKGGLAGGPSLYEQYF. For the CDR3, the DNA is TGTGCCAGCAGCAAAGGGGGACTAGCGGGAGGGCCGAGTCTCTACGAGCAGTACTTC.

The chain combines TRBV4-2 with TRBJ2-7, with D tentatively TRBD2 (6 bases). This CDR3 has 17 amino acids. Germline lookup yields CDR1 LGHNA and CDR2 YNFKEQ. Trimming pared 4 bases from V and 2 bases from J, leaving 21 bases between. CDR3 region: CASSLHPRGSSTYEQYF. CDR3 nucleotide sequence: TGTGCCAGCAGCCTGCACCCTCGGGGGTCCTCCACCTACGAGCAGTACTTC.

V gene TRBV6-1 combines with J gene TRBJ1-3, with D possibly matching TRBD1 (5 bases). This CDR3 spans 15 amino acids. V was shortened by 1 base and J by 2 bases, with 9 bases between the two germline ends. CDR1 is MNHNS and CDR2 is SASEGT in the germline V gene. This CDR3 reads CASSEVPGTGNTIYF. The CDR3 DNA reads as TGTGCCAGCAGTGAAGTCCCAGGGACTGGAAACACCATATATTTT.

On this clone itself: This sample also contains other DNA sequences that code for the same CDR3. The rearrangement joins TRBV7-6 to TRBJ2-7, with D possibly TRBD2 on 5 matching bases. The CDR3 loop spans 15 amino acids. The germline V gene has CDR1 SGHVS and CDR2 FNYEAQ. Trimming cost V 1 base and J 1 base, with 11 bases left between them. Here the CDR3 reads CASSLDTSGSYEQYF. CDR3 bases: TGTGCCAGCAGCTTAGATACTAGTGGATCCTACGAGCAGTACTTC.

This clone was recorded once. This same CDR3 is encoded by further DNA sequences in the sample. The V and J genes are TRBV19 and TRBJ2-1; 11 bases align to TRBD2. V shed 2 bases, J shed 0 bases, and the junction held 0 bases outside the gene matches. This CDR3 has 16 residues. Germline assignment: CDR1 LNHDA and CDR2 SQIVND (reference sequence). In DNA, the CDR3 is TGTGCCAGTAGTATAACTAGCGGGAGCTCCTACAATGAGCAGTTCTTC. Encoded protein: CASSITSGSSYNEQFF.

This sequence joins TRBV2 and TRBJ1-5; 8 bases are a match to TRBD1. The CDR3 has 13 residues. V was pared by 3 bases and J by 5 bases, with 0 bases of the junction left unmatched. In germline, CDR1 is SNHLY, CDR2 FYNNEI. The CDR3 protein is CASSEDRDQPQHF. In DNA form, the CDR3 reads TGTGCCAGCAGTGAGGACAGGGATCAGCCCCAGCATTTT.

The chain recombines TRBV19 with TRBJ2-7, with D perhaps TRBD1 or TRBD2 (5 bases each). V lost 3 bases, J lost 2 bases, and 11 bases lay in between. The CDR3 is 14 amino acids. Germline values: CDR1 LNHDA, CDR2 SQIVND (reference sequence). DNA for the CDR3: TGTGCCAGTAGTATGGGGGAGCACCCCTACGAGCAGTACTTC. It translates to CASSMGEHPYEQYF. Complete variable domain (other parts from reference TRBV19 and TRBJ2-7): DGGITQSPKYLFRKEGQNVTLSCEQNLNHDAMYWYRQDPGQGLRLIYYSQIVNDFQKGDIAEGYSVSREKKESFPLTVTSAQKNPTAFYLCASSMGEHPYEQYFGPGTRLTVT.

The rearrangement joins TRBV28 to TRBJ2-3; D may be TRBD2 (5 bases). The CDR3 loop spans 14 amino acids. V was shortened by 4 bases and J by 2 bases, with 10 bases between the two germline ends. Germline CDR1 is MDHEN and CDR2 is SYDVKM. CDR3 DNA sequence: TGTGCCAGCAGTTCGCTGGACTTCACAGATACGCAGTATTTT. Its translation: CASSSLDFTDTQYF.

In this sample, this clone turned up once. The rearrangement links TRBV19 to TRBJ1-2; 7 bases match TRBD1. CDR3 length: 16 amino acids. Trimming cost V 11 bases and J 5 bases; bases outside gene matches: 20. The germline gives CDR1 LNHDA, CDR2 SQIVND (reference sequence). The CDR3 is CARLYRGDSAWYGYTF. In DNA form, the CDR3 reads TGTGCCCGTCTCTATAGGGGGGACAGCGCATGGTATGGCTACACCTTC.

The rearrangement joins TRBV11-3 to TRBJ2-7, with D perhaps matching TRBD1 (6 bases). Germline V CDR1 and CDR2: SGHNT, YENEEA. The CDR3 is made up of 19 amino acids. V gave up 1 base and J gave up 0 bases, with 22 bases separating them. CDR3 residues: CASSLVPPFDRSGSYEQYF. The CDR3 DNA reads TGTGCCAGCAGCTTAGTACCCCCCTTTGACAGGTCCGGCTCCTACGAGCAGTACTTC.

The rearrangement links TRBV27 to TRBJ2-6, with 8 nucleotides matching TRBD2. Losses at the gene ends were 4 bases for V and 3 bases for J; bases not matched to a gene: 5. The CDR3 spans 16 residues. Germline assignment: CDR1 MNHEY and CDR2 SMNVEV (reference sequence). The CDR3 DNA reads TGTGCCAGCAGTTCCTTCCGGGGGGGTGGGGCCAACGTCCTGACTTTC. Its protein is CASSSFRGGGANVLTF. Complete variable domain (other parts from reference TRBV27 and TRBJ2-6): EAQVTQNPRYLITVTGKKLTVTCSQNMNHEYMSWYRQDPGLGLRQIYYSMNVEVTDKGDVPEGYKVSRKEKRNFPLILESPSPNQTSLYFCASSSFRGGGANVLTFGAGSRLTVL.

The rearrangement links TRBV30 to TRBJ1-2; maybe TRBD1 (5 bases). The CDR3 is 14 residues long. Trimming left V 0 bases short and J 13 bases short, with 21 bases between. The germline V gene encodes CDR1 GTSNPN and CDR2 SVGIG (reference sequence). In DNA, the CDR3 is TGTGCCTGGAGTGTAGACTTCACCGGGACCGTGGGCACCTTC. This encodes CAWSVDFTGTVGTF.

J is TRBJ2-3 and V is TRBV10-3; no firm D call. The CDR3 length is 14 residues. The V gene's germline CDR1 is ENHRY and CDR2 SYGVKD. The V and J ends lost 3 bases and 0 bases respectively, with 7 bases between them. CDR3 DNA: TGTGCCATCAGTGAACCACCTAGCACAGATACGCAGTATTTT. Residues: CAISEPPSTDTQYF.

This chain links TRBV2 with TRBJ2-3; D is uncertain. Germline V gene sequence: CDR1 SNHLY, CDR2 FYNNEI. This CDR3 spans 14 amino acids. Between the trimmed V and J ends, which lost 10 bases and 0 bases, there was a span of 14 bases. Written as DNA, the CDR3 is TGTGCCACCACGGCAGACCTTAGCACAGATACGCAGTATTTT. Amino acids: CATTADLSTDTQYF.

V and J are TRBV6-6 and TRBJ1-4; D possibly corresponds to TRBD1 (6 bases). CDR3 length: 14 residues. Per germline, CDR1 MNHNY and CDR2 SVGAGI (reference sequence). V was trimmed by 5 bases and J by 8 bases, leaving 15 bases between them. In DNA, the CDR3 is TGTGCCAGCAGTACCCCGGACAGCACAGAAAAACTGTTTTTT. It codes for CASSTPDSTEKLFF.

The genes are TRBV5-5 and TRBJ2-4; D assignment may be TRBD1 or TRBD2 (6 bases each). Germline V CDR1 and CDR2: SGHKS, YYEKEE (reference sequence). The CDR3 loop spans 17 amino acids. Trimming pared 1 base from V and 9 bases from J, leaving 23 bases between. The CDR3 here is CASSLSFVGPSGAIQYF. The CDR3 coding sequence is TGTGCCAGCAGCTTGTCTTTCGTCGGCCCTTCGGGGGCCATTCAGTACTTC.

The sample holds a few counts of this clone. V is TRBV28 and J is TRBJ1-5; D remains ambiguous. CDR3 length: 12 amino acids. CDR1 is MDHEN and CDR2 is SYDVKM in the germline V gene. V was cut by 10 bases and J by 4 bases, with 11 bases left in between. This chain's CDR3 is CATRPQNQPQHF. In nucleotides, the CDR3 is TGTGCCACCCGTCCCCAGAATCAGCCCCAGCATTTT.

V usage is TRBV28 and J usage is TRBJ2-3; either TRBD1 or TRBD2 may fit D (6 bases each). V was cut by 5 bases and J by 4 bases, with 10 bases left in between. Germline CDR1 and CDR2: MDHEN and SYDVKM. The CDR3 has 13 residues. CDR3: CASSGGTPDTQYF. CDR3 sequence (DNA): TGTGCCAGCAGTGGCGGGACACCAGATACGCAGTATTTT.

This clone was recorded once. The chain couples TRBV7-7 to TRBJ2-7; D is unclear. Germline CDR1 SSHAT, CDR2 FNYEAQ (reference sequence). This CDR3 is built from 19 residues. Trimming shortened V by 4 bases and J by 3 bases, and 28 bases separated the two germline ends. The DNA for the CDR3 is TGTGCCAGCAGCTCACCTAGACCCCCCACGGCGAGAAAGTGCTACGAGCAGTACTTC. Translated: CASSSPRPPTARKCYEQYF.

The V call is TRBV18, the J call TRBJ2-5, with a weak D call TRBD1 (5 bases). With 3 bases removed from V and 1 base from J, the gap between germline ends came to 6 bases. This CDR3 is 13 amino acids long. From germline, CDR1 is KGHSH and CDR2 LQKENI. This CDR3 reads CASSPDTQETQYF. The DNA for the CDR3 is TGTGCCAGCTCACCGGACACCCAAGAGACCCAGTACTTC.

The chain joins TRBV7-9 to TRBJ2-1; D tentatively reads TRBD1 or TRBD2 (5 bases each). The germline V gene encodes CDR1 SEHNR and CDR2 FQNEAQ (reference sequence). CDR3 length: 15 amino acids. V dropped 5 bases and J dropped 4 bases, with 15 bases sitting between them. CDR3 sequence: CASSPGFEGYNEQFF. DNA for the CDR3: TGTGCCAGCAGCCCGGGGTTTGAGGGGTACAATGAGCAGTTCTTC.

This chain connects TRBV29-1 to TRBJ2-3, with 12 bases matching TRBD2. This CDR3 spans 14 amino acids. Germline CDR1 SQVTM, CDR2 ANQGSEA. V shed 6 bases and J 3 bases; nucleotides not matched to a gene: 4. This CDR3 is CSVAGTSGTDTQYF. The CDR3 nucleotides are TGCAGCGTAGCCGGGACTAGCGGGACAGATACGCAGTATTTT.

This sequence joins TRBV7-3 and TRBJ2-1; D unresolved. Germline CDR1 SGHTA, CDR2 FQGTGA. Trimming took off 2 bases at V and 0 bases at J, with 14 bases between the two ends. CDR3 size: 17 residues. CDR3: CASSLQGSTSSYNEQFF. CDR3 DNA: TGTGCCAGCAGCTTACAAGGGTCAACCAGCTCCTACAATGAGCAGTTCTTC.